One sample yielded the 16 T cell receptor beta chains listed below, sequenced in a study of T-cell memory formation after mild COVID-19. TCRdb independently ran MiXCR on the 5' RACE reads; one entry per CDR3 protein. The sample includes about 470,000 distinct CDR3 sequences, more than 20% of them seen just once. The sequenced sample consisted of PBMCs or a T cell subset sorted from them (not recorded which). These receptors were collected from an adult woman who had mild COVID-19 (a few samples of this study predate the infection). Cell type and time point are not known.

V is TRBV7-6 and J is TRBJ2-2, with no clear D. The CDR3 runs to 13 residues. V was pared by 5 bases and J by 0 bases, with 4 bases between. Germline loops: CDR1 SGHVS, CDR2 FNYEAQ. This CDR3 reads CASSTSNTGELFF. CDR3 nucleotide sequence: TGTGCCAGCAGCACATCGAACACCGGGGAGCTGTTTTTT.

This chain links TRBV4-1 with TRBJ1-1, with a possible D match to TRBD1 (6 bases). Germline CDR1 reads MGHRA; CDR2 reads YSYEKL. Trimming took 8 bases from V and 0 from J, leaving 13 bases between them. The CDR3 sequence is 14 residues long. The DNA of the CDR3 is TGCGCCAGCGGGCCAGGGGCGGTGAACACTGAAGCTTTCTTT. This encodes CASGPGAVNTEAFF.

This clonotype was observed many times. At one boundary the junction diverges from the germline segment, which might be a read error. The chain couples TRBV5-1 to TRBJ2-5; the match to TRBD2 covers 16 bases. Germline CDR1 SGHRS, CDR2 YFSETQ. The CDR3 contains 17 residues. CDR3 sequence (DNA): TGTGCCAGCAGCCCGGGACTAGCGGGAGGGCCAGAAGAGACCCAGTACTTC. Translated: CASSPGLAGGPEETQYF.

The chain is built from TRBV7-8 and TRBJ1-2, with D possibly matching TRBD1 (6 bases). Germline V gene lookup returns CDR1 SGHVS and CDR2 FQNEAQ. This CDR3 region has 15 residues. V was pared by 5 bases and J by 0 bases, with 13 bases between. The CDR3 bases are TGTGCCAGCAGCCCAAGGGGGACCCCTAACTATGGCTACACCTTC. As protein: CASSPRGTPNYGYTF.

This clonotype was counted only a few times. The chain carries TRBV24-1 and TRBJ1-3; the D is unclear. CDR1 and CDR2 (germline): KGHDR, SFDVKD. Trimming shortened V by 0 bases and J by 4 bases, and 3 bases separated the two germline ends. This CDR3 spans 13 amino acids. CDR3 region: CATSDLRGNTIYF. CDR3 sequence (DNA): TGTGCCACCAGTGATTTGCGGGGAAACACCATATATTTT.

This clonotype came up a few times. The V and J genes are TRBV4-2 and TRBJ2-5; TRBD2 aligns across 10 bases. With V trimmed by 1 base and J by 5 bases, 10 bases remained unmatched. Germline CDR1 LGHNA, CDR2 YNFKEQ. The CDR3 has 17 residues. The chain's CDR3 is CASSQAPRTSGGETQYF. DNA for the CDR3: TGTGCCAGCAGCCAAGCCCCCAGGACTAGCGGTGGGGAGACCCAGTACTTC.

The chain joins TRBV5-1 to TRBJ2-3; a possible D gene is TRBD1 (6 bases). Germline assignment: CDR1 SGHRS and CDR2 YFSETQ. V lost 6 bases and J lost 4, with 21 bases in between. The CDR3 is 16 amino acids. The CDR3 bases are TGCGCCAGCACCAAAACTACCGGGACAAATTCAGATACGCAGTATTTT. Translating it yields CASTKTTGTNSDTQYF.

This chain joins TRBV29-1 and TRBJ2-5; 7 bases align to TRBD1. The V gene end was trimmed by 0 bases and the J gene end by 2 bases; junction bases not matched to a gene: 9. CDR1 SQVTM and CDR2 ANQGSEA come from the germline V gene. CDR3 size: 16 residues. The CDR3 sequence: CSVEEDSGQTQETQYF. In nucleotides, the CDR3 is TGCAGCGTTGAAGAGGACTCGGGACAGACACAAGAGACCCAGTACTTC.

The chain uses TRBV5-1 and TRBJ2-1; TRBD1 aligns across 8 bases. The CDR3 totals 15 residues. Trimming at V came to 2 bases and at J to 6 bases, leaving 7 bases not matched to a gene. Germline V gives CDR1 SGHRS, CDR2 YFSETQ. The CDR3 DNA reads as TGCGCCAGCAGCTTAAGGACAGGGCGGGTCAATGAGCAGTTCTTC. Its translation: CASSLRTGRVNEQFF.

The chain combines TRBV19 with TRBJ2-3; maybe TRBD1 (6 bases). Trimming left V 5 bases short and J 0 bases short, with 15 bases between. Germline loops: CDR1 LNHDA, CDR2 SQIVND (reference sequence). CDR3 length: 16 residues. For the CDR3, the DNA is TGTGCCAGTAGTTTCCTCCTGGGGGCTAGCACAGATACGCAGTATTTT. It yields the protein CASSFLLGASTDTQYF.

This clonotype was recorded a few times. The chain joins TRBV27 to TRBJ2-5; D might be TRBD2 (5 bases). There are 14 residues in the CDR3. Germline lookup yields CDR1 MNHEY and CDR2 SMNVEV (reference sequence). V was trimmed by 1 base and J by 2 bases, leaving 8 bases between them. This CDR3 is CASSLLGAQETQYF. DNA of the CDR3: TGTGCCAGCAGTTTATTGGGAGCACAAGAGACCCAGTACTTC.

The chain employs TRBV7-9 and TRBJ2-1, with D perhaps matching TRBD2 (5 bases). Germline V gene sequence: CDR1 SEHNR, CDR2 FQNEAQ (reference sequence). V dropped 1 base and J dropped 9 bases, with 10 bases sitting between them. This CDR3 has 13 amino acids. CDR3 amino acids: CASSLVSGLEQFF. The CDR3, as DNA: TGTGCCAGCAGCTTAGTTTCCGGACTTGAGCAGTTCTTC.

This clonotype showed up just a few times. The rearrangement joins TRBV7-2 to TRBJ2-5; D possibly corresponds to TRBD2 (6 bases). CDR1 is SGHTA and CDR2 is FQGNSA in the germline V gene. CDR3 length: 14 residues. Trimming removed 5 bases at V and 2 bases at J, with 12 bases between. CDR3 DNA: TGTGCCAGCAGCCCTGCGGGGAGTCAAGAGACCCAGTACTTC. Its translation is CASSPAGSQETQYF.

This chain uses TRBV7-6 with TRBJ2-7; possibly TRBD1 for D (6 bases). Trimming removed 0 bases at V and 5 bases at J, with 26 bases between. Germline values: CDR1 SGHVS, CDR2 FNYEAQ. The CDR3 covers 19 residues. The CDR3 here is CASSLALGQGHSGPHEQYF. In DNA, the CDR3 is TGTGCCAGCAGCTTAGCGCTGGGACAAGGGCATTCGGGACCACACGAGCAGTACTTC.

This clonotype was counted between two and nine times. The chain employs TRBV13 and TRBJ2-1; D not resolved. The CDR3 has 15 residues. V lost 5 bases and J lost 4, with 15 bases in between. Germline lookup yields CDR1 PRHDT and CDR2 FYEKMQ (reference sequence). The CDR3 is CASSPTRRRYNEQFF. DNA for the CDR3: TGTGCCAGCAGCCCCACGAGGCGTCGATACAATGAGCAGTTCTTC.

The table lists this clonotype with a few counts. This chain uses TRBV29-1 with TRBJ2-5; possible D gene TRBD2, 6 bases. V was cut by 4 bases and J by 9 bases, with 27 bases left in between. Germline V gives CDR1 SQVTM, CDR2 ANQGSEA. This CDR3 comprises 16 residues. DNA for the CDR3: TGCAGCGTTGCGGGGGTGGCTAGCAGACAACCGGGTGCCCAGTACTTC. It translates to CSVAGVASRQPGAQYF.